These 14 T cell receptor beta chains share one sample of origin, sequenced in a study of cytomegalovirus exposure and HLA in healthy donors. PCR was performed using 60 Vbeta and 13 Jbeta primers. The repertoire was sequenced with immunoSEQ multiplex PCR; TCRdb's copy has only in-frame clones and lacks some. The sample comprises some 190,000 clones, about 82% of which are singletons, and around 1.6% rests with the top ten. Sequencing was performed on PBMCs. These receptor sequences come from a young man in good health and CMV-seronegative.

V is TRBV5-1 and J is TRBJ1-2; TRBD1 aligns across 10 bases. The CDR3 has 14 residues. Germline lookup yields CDR1 SGHRS and CDR2 YFSETQ. The J segment lost 8 bases and the V segment lost 4 bases, leaving 8 bases of the junction unmatched. The CDR3 DNA sequence: TGCGCCAGCAGCGGATCCGGGACAGGGGCCGGCTACACCTTC. Protein sequence: CASSGSGTGAGYTF.

The chain links TRBV6-5 to TRBJ1-2; D may be TRBD1 (6 bases). The CDR3 sequence is 12 residues long. From germline, CDR1 is MNHEY and CDR2 SVGAGI. The V gene lost 9 bases and the J gene lost 3 bases, with 11 bases spanning the gap. The DNA for the CDR3 is TGTGCCAGTACAGGGTCCCACTATGGCTACACCTTC. Its protein product is CASTGSHYGYTF.

This chain connects TRBV11-2 to TRBJ2-7; D is uncertain. V dropped 5 bases and J dropped 0 bases, with 11 bases sitting between them. The CDR3 consists of 14 residues. Germline V CDR1 and CDR2: SGHAT, FQNNGV. In nucleotides, the CDR3 is TGTGCCAGCAGCCTTGACATCAGCTCCTACGAGCAGTACTTC. Encoded protein: CASSLDISSYEQYF.

The rearrangement joins TRBV6-5 to TRBJ1-2; possibly TRBD1 for D (6 bases). V was cut by 6 bases and J by 2 bases, with 10 bases left in between. Germline CDR1 reads MNHEY; CDR2 reads SVGAGI. This CDR3 is built from 13 residues. The chain's CDR3 is CASSRTVNYGYTF. The DNA for the CDR3 is TGTGCCAGCAGCCGGACAGTGAACTATGGCTACACCTTC.

The chain carries TRBV13 and TRBJ2-7, with 10 bases matching TRBD1. This CDR3 spans 15 amino acids. The V segment lost 3 bases and the J segment 0 bases; nucleotides outside the gene matches: 2. Germline V CDR1 and CDR2: PRHDT, FYEKMQ (reference sequence). CDR3 DNA sequence: TGTGCCAGCAGCTTGGGACAGGGGATCTCCTACGAGCAGTACTTC. Translation gives CASSLGQGISYEQYF.

The chain is built from TRBV4-1 and TRBJ2-7; 12 bases fit TRBD1. This CDR3 contains 19 residues. The V and J ends lost 1 base and 2 bases, in that order; junction bases with no gene match: 12. Germline V gene lookup returns CDR1 MGHRA and CDR2 YSYEKL. CDR3 coding DNA: TGCGCCAGCAGCCAAGGGGCCGGGACAGGGGGCCTTATCCCCTACGAGCAGTACTTC. Encoded protein: CASSQGAGTGGLIPYEQYF.

V is TRBV6-1 and J is TRBJ1-5, with D perhaps matching TRBD1 (6 bases). The CDR3 has 13 residues. The germline gives CDR1 MNHNS, CDR2 SASEGT. The germline V and J ends were trimmed by 7 bases and 4 bases, with 11 bases remaining between them. CDR3 residues: CASNQQGNQPQHF. Written as DNA, the CDR3 is TGTGCCAGCAACCAACAGGGTAATCAGCCCCAGCATTTT.

The DNA for the CDR3 is TGTGCCAGCAGCCCGGGGTTAGGGGGGACCCAGTACTTC. This translates into CASSPGLGGTQYF. The V gene is TRBV5-4, the J gene TRBJ2-5; D may be TRBD1 (6 bases). Germline CDR1 and CDR2: SGHNT and YYREEE (reference sequence). The CDR3 runs 13 residues. The ends were cut back, 4 bases at V and 7 bases at J, with 14 bases in the middle.

This clone was detected only a few times. The rearrangement links TRBV5-1 to TRBJ2-7; possibly TRBD1 for D (6 bases). The CDR3 is 17 amino acids. V dropped 4 bases and J dropped 8 bases, with 28 bases sitting between them. Germline V gene sequence: CDR1 SGHRS, CDR2 YFSETQ. The CDR3 loop is CASSRPKHRELAPKQYF. The CDR3 region has the DNA TGCGCCAGCAGCCGCCCTAAACACAGGGAACTCGCCCCCAAGCAGTACTTC.

This clone was seen once. The gene calls are TRBV6-1 and TRBJ2-1; TRBD2 matches at 10 bases. J was trimmed by 13 bases and V by 6 bases; bases with no gene match: 12. The CDR3 is 14 amino acids. CDR1 and CDR2 (germline): MNHNS, SASEGT. The CDR3 coding sequence is TGTGCCAGCAGCCAAGTGGCTAGCGGGAGATATCAGTTCTTC. This translates into CASSQVASGRYQFF.

This chain uses TRBV27 with TRBJ2-5; 11 positions match TRBD1. The end of the DNA fits TRBJ2-7 better, so the J call may be wrong. Germline assignment: CDR1 MNHEY and CDR2 SMNVEV (reference sequence). The CDR3 totals 16 residues. CDR3 amino acids: CASSNLGTGGPDEQYF. The CDR3 nucleotides read TGTGCCAGCAGTAACCTGGGGACAGGGGGTCCTGACGAGCAGTACTTC.

CDR3 DNA sequence: TGTGCCAGCAGTGAGACACCCAGGGTTCCGCCCCAGCATTTT. Translation gives CASSETPRVPPQHF. This rearrangement joins TRBV6-1 to TRBJ1-5, with a weak D call TRBD1 (5 bases). Germline V gives CDR1 MNHNS, CDR2 SASEGT. The CDR3 sequence is 14 residues long. V was pared by 3 bases and J by 9 bases, with 15 bases between.

The V gene is TRBV10-3, the J gene TRBJ2-7; TRBD2 aligns across 12 bases. Germline V gene data show CDR1 as ENHRY and CDR2 as SYGVKD. CDR3 length: 16 residues. With 3 bases clipped from V and 1 base from J, the junction kept 4 bases outside the gene matches. CDR3 sequence reads: CAISDPSGRASYEQYF. For the CDR3, the DNA is TGTGCCATCAGTGACCCTAGCGGGAGGGCGTCCTACGAGCAGTACTTC.

This chain links TRBV13 with TRBJ2-1; TRBD2 aligns across 7 bases. Trimming at V came to 5 bases and at J to 8 bases, leaving 21 bases not matched to a gene. Germline CDR1 PRHDT, CDR2 FYEKMQ (reference sequence). The CDR3 covers 18 residues. The CDR3 loop reads CASSHTLTSAPDLDEQFF. CDR3 nucleotides: TGTGCCAGCAGCCACACGCTTACTAGCGCCCCTGATCTTGATGAGCAGTTCTTC.